Below, one T cell receptor (beta chain) is given with its context. No cognate antigen has been identified for it. No base quality values were provided; no much bigger clone lies one nucleotide off. This sample is part of a study of control samples from healthy donors and cancer patients (dated by TCRdb to 2020 to 2022). V gives up 2 bases and J gives up 8 bases, and the segment between their germline ends measures 12 bases. The CDR3 numbers 13 residues from cysteine through phenylalanine. Left in the record is the CDR3 DNA by itself, 39 bases read in frame from the first base. The germline V gene sets CDR1 to SGHTA and CDR2 to FQGNSA. Libraries were built with the immunoSEQ multiplex PCR assay. In TCRdb, the immuneACCESS table is reduced to in-frame sequences with V and J assigned. These tables do not hold every clone; where another copy was compared, an unresolved V gene accounts for under half, and the others remain unexplained. The table for this sample lists approximately 120,000 clones; 75% to 90% of them were counted only once. The ten top clones hold approximately 15% of the sample.

The chain employs TRBV7-2 and TRBJ1-2, and TRBD1 may be the D gene, going by 6 matching bases. This clonotype was sampled from a woman between 45 and 60 years old in good health. Sample: blood. The nucleotides are TGTGCCAGCAGCTTAAGGGGGACGGGCGGCTACACCTTC. Protein translation: CASSLRGTGGYTF.